The T cell receptor (beta chain) under discussion was sequenced for a study of T-cell reconstitution after alpha-beta-depleted transplantation in children. The study, taken as a whole, reports: After one year, T-cell counts and TCRbeta diversity mostly came from new T cells. After transplant, high TCRbeta diversity at day 60 in some patients arose from surviving recipient T cells and thymic progenitors. Reportedly, alpha-beta T cells present about two months post-transplant originated from several hundred expanded clones of graft origin.

Notes on this clonotype: Its matching antigen is unknown.

With 4 bases removed from V and 1 base from J, the gap between germline ends came to 18 bases. The CDR3 spans 17 residues. CDR1 and CDR2 (germline): SGHRS, YFSETQ. As it was prepared, the TCRbeta library received unique molecular identifiers. TCRdb reanalysed the PCR reads using MiXCR and keeps one entry per CDR3 protein. The repertoire includes about 870,000 distinct CDR3 sequences, 15% to 20% of them detected once, and roughly 5% sits in the top ten. The genes are TRBV5-1 and TRBJ2-4; D assignment may be TRBD1 or TRBD2 (7 bases each). Specimen: PBMCs, mostly from graft donor cells, collected 360 days after TCRalphabeta/CD19-depleted stem cell transplant. This clonotype was obtained from a male patient aged 10 to 17 who had a stem cell transplant for acute lymphoblastic leukemia, so the T cells may come from the graft donor. The CDR3 bases are TGCGCCAGCAGCCCCGCCCCAGGGGGGGAGGCCAAAAACATTCAGTACTTC. Translating gives CASSPAPGGEAKNIQYF.